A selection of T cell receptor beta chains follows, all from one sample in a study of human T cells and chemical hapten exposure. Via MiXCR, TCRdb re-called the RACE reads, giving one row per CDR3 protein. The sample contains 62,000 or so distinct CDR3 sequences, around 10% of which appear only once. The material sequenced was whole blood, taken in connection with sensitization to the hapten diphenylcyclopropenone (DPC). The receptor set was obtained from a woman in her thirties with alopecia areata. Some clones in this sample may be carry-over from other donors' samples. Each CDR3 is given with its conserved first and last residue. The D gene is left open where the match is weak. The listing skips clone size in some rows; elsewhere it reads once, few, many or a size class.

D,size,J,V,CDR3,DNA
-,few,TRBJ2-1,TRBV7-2,CASSRESRYNEQFF,TGTGCCAGCAGCCGGGAGAGTCGATACAATGAGCAGTTCTTC
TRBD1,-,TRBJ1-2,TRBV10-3,CAISEEGTGGFGYGYTF,TGTGCCATCAGTGAGGAAGGGACAGGGGGCTTCGGCTATGGCTACACCTTC
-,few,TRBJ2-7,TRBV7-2,CASSRPPGDATYEQYF,TGTGCCAGCAGCCGACCCCCGGGGGACGCTACCTACGAGCAGTACTTC
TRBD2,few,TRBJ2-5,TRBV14,CASSQTGTSGKETQYF,TGTGCCAGCAGCCAAACCGGGACTAGCGGAAAAGAGACCCAGTACTTC
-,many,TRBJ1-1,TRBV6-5,CASSYSLSGATEAFF,TGTGCCAGCAGTTACTCGTTGTCTGGGGCCACTGAAGCTTTCTTT
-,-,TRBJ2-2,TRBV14,CASSQGQAVSTGELFF,TGTGCCAGCAGCCAAGGGCAGGCCGTTAGCACCGGGGAGCTGTTTTTT
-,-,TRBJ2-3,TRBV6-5,CASSSNTDTQYF,TGTGCCAGCAGTTCGAACACAGATACGCAGTATTTT
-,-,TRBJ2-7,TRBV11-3,CASSLTTWQEPYEQYF,TGTGCCAGCAGCCTAACCACCTGGCAGGAGCCCTACGAGCAGTACTTC
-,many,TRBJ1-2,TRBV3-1,CASSQTLDSLFGYTF,TGTGCCAGCAGCCAGACCCTTGACAGCCTCTTTGGCTACACCTTC
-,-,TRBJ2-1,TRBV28,CASSFGLEQFF,TGTGCCAGCAGTTTCGGGCTGGAGCAGTTCTTC
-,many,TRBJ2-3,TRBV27,CASSKAGSTDTQYF,TGTGCCAGCAGTAAAGCGGGTTCCACAGATACGCAGTATTTT
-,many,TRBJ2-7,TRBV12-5,CASGFAGAYEQYF,TGTGCTAGTGGTTTTGCAGGCGCCTACGAGCAGTACTTC
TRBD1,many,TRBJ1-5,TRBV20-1,CSARDLQGVNQPQHF,TGCAGTGCTAGAGATCTCCAGGGGGTCAATCAGCCCCAGCATTTT
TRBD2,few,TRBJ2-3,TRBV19,CASGVGGGTDTQYF,TGTGCCAGTGGAGTCGGGGGGGGCACAGATACGCAGTATTTT
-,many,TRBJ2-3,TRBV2,CASKITDTQYF,TGTGCCAGCAAAATCACAGATACGCAGTATTTT
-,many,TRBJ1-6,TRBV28,CASSFHEGGNSPLHF,TGTGCCAGCAGTTTTCACGAGGGCGGCAATTCACCCCTCCACTTT
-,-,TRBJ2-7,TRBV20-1,CSASSMTGEQYF,TGCAGTGCTAGTTCCATGACGGGGGAGCAGTACTTC
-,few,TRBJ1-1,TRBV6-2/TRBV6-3,CASTKDGLNTEAFF,TGTGCCAGCACTAAGGACGGCTTGAACACTGAAGCTTTCTTT
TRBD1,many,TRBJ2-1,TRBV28,CASSLQGGEQFF,TGTGCCAGCAGCCTACAGGGGGGCGAGCAGTTCTTC
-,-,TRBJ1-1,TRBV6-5,CASSYGQSDTEAFF,TGTGCCAGCAGTTACGGACAGAGTGACACTGAAGCTTTCTTT
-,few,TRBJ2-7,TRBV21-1,CAGRQTYEQYF,TGTGCCGGCAGACAGACCTACGAGCAGTACTTC
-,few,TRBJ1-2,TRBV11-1,CASSLEAGAGYTF,TGTGCCAGCAGCTTAGAGGCGGGCGCCGGCTACACCTTC
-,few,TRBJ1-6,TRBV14,CASSQDGFSPLHF,TGTGCCAGCAGCCAAGATGGGTTTTCACCCCTCCACTTT
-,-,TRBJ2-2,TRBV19,CASSWSLNTGELFF,TGTGCCAGTAGTTGGAGCCTGAACACCGGGGAGCTGTTTTTT
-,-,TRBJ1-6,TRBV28,CASGWTALHF,TGTGCCAGCGGGTGGACAGCCCTCCACTTT
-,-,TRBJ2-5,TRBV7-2,CASSSGPKVRETQYF,TGTGCCAGCAGCTCTGGACCCAAAGTAAGGGAGACCCAGTACTTC
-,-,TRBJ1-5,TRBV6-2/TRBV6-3,CASNRQSNLPQHF,TGTGCCAGCAATCGACAGAGTAATCTGCCCCAGCATTTT